The rows below give T cell receptor beta chains drawn from one sample of a study of cytomegalovirus exposure and HLA in healthy donors. The protocol was immunoSEQ multiplex PCR, while the TCRdb copy is restricted to in-frame clones and leaves out a portion. The sample lists roughly 120,000 clones; roughly 80% were seen once. The sample consisted of PBMCs. The receptors originated from a man between 25 and 39 years old in good health and CMV-seropositive. CDR3s include the opening cysteine and the closing phenylalanine or tryptophan. A D gene is named only where the DNA matches it firmly. Some rows have no size entry. The others give once, few or many, or a class for an expanded clone.

DNA: TGTGCCAGCAGCCAACCCCGGACAGAGGGCTACGAGCAGTACTTC
CDR3: CASSQPRTEGYEQYF
J: TRBJ2-7
D: NA
length: 15
V: TRBV5-6
size: NA

DNA: TGTGCCAGCAGCCCTGACAGAGCCTACAATGAGCAGTTCTTC
CDR3: CASSPDRAYNEQFF
J: TRBJ2-1
D: NA
length: 14
V: TRBV6-5
size: NA

DNA: TGTGCCAGCAGCTCAGGGGAGGGGAACACTGAAGCTTTCTTT
CDR3: CASSSGEGNTEAFF
J: TRBJ1-1
D: NA
length: 14
V: TRBV7-6
size: NA

DNA: TGTGCCAGTAGTCGTCCCGGGACAATCTATGGCTACACCTTC
CDR3: CASSRPGTIYGYTF
J: TRBJ1-2
D: NA
length: 14
V: TRBV19
size: NA

DNA: TGTGCCAGCAGTTTTTCGGGAAACACCATATATTTT
CDR3: CASSFSGNTIYF
J: TRBJ1-3
D: NA
length: 12
V: TRBV28
size: NA

DNA: TGCAGCGCCGATAGCGGGGGGGCTAGGGAGACCCAGTACTTC
CDR3: CSADSGGARETQYF
J: TRBJ2-5
D: TRBD2
length: 14
V: TRBV29-1
size: NA

DNA: TGTGCTAGTCAAAGGGCGGGGGCCCTCGGGACCCAGTACTTC
CDR3: CASQRAGALGTQYF
J: TRBJ2-5
D: NA
length: 14
V: TRBV12-5
size: NA

DNA: TGTGCCAGCAGTCCCGGGACAGCCCTGATGAACACTGAAGCTTTCTTT
CDR3: CASSPGTALMNTEAFF
J: TRBJ1-1
D: TRBD1
length: 16
V: TRBV9
size: NA

DNA: TGTGCCAGCAGGAGCGACAGGGGCCACGAGCAGTACTTC
CDR3: CASRSDRGHEQYF
J: TRBJ2-7
D: TRBD1
length: 13
V: TRBV6-5
size: NA

DNA: TGTGCCAGCAGGTCAGGACTAGCGGGCCCAGATACGCAGTATTTT
CDR3: CASRSGLAGPDTQYF
J: TRBJ2-3
D: TRBD2
length: 15
V: TRBV6-5
size: NA

DNA: TGTGCCAGCAGTGTAGGGGCCACTCAATCGGGCGAGCAGTACTTC
CDR3: CASSVGATQSGEQYF
J: TRBJ2-7
D: NA
length: 15
V: TRBV5-4
size: medium-sized

DNA: TGTGCCAGTAGCCACGCAGCGGGATCCTACGAGCAGTACTTC
CDR3: CASSHAAGSYEQYF
J: TRBJ2-7
D: TRBD2
length: 14
V: TRBV19
size: once

DNA: TGTGCCAGCAGCTTGCCCAGCGGGTCGGGGGGGAGTGTCTACGAGCAGTACTTC
CDR3: CASSLPSGSGGSVYEQYF
J: TRBJ2-7
D: TRBD2
length: 18
V: TRBV5-4
size: NA

DNA: TGTGCCAGCAGAAAGAAGGAGACGGCCTACGAGCAGTACTTC
CDR3: CASRKKETAYEQYF
J: TRBJ2-7
D: NA
length: 14
V: TRBV6-5
size: few

DNA: TGTGCCAGCAGCTTCCCATCGGGGCTAGCGAGGTCCGGGGAGCTGTTTTTT
CDR3: CASSFPSGLARSGELFF
J: TRBJ2-2
D: NA
length: 17
V: TRBV7-2
size: NA

DNA: TGTTCCAGCAGCTCACAGGGGGAATACGAGCAGTACTTC
CDR3: CSSSSQGEYEQYF
J: TRBJ2-7
D: TRBD1
length: 13
V: TRBV7-9
size: NA

DNA: TGCGCCAGCAGCCCAGAGGGACAGGGGTCGGCGATTGAAAAACTGTTTTTT
CDR3: CASSPEGQGSAIEKLFF
J: TRBJ1-4
D: TRBD1
length: 17
V: TRBV4-1
size: few

DNA: TGCAGTGCAGTGGGGGCAGAAGGCCACACCTTC
CDR3: CSAVGAEGHTF
J: TRBJ1-2
D: NA
length: 11
V: TRBV20-1
size: once

DNA: TGTGCCAGCAGCCAAGTTTTTGGACTAGCGGGGGCCCCCTACAATGAGCAGTTCTTC
CDR3: CASSQVFGLAGAPYNEQFF
J: TRBJ2-1
D: TRBD2
length: 19
V: TRBV14
size: NA

DNA: TGCGCCAGCAGCTTGGGACAGGGAATTGAAAAACTGTTTTTT
CDR3: CASSLGQGIEKLFF
J: TRBJ1-4
D: TRBD1
length: 14
V: TRBV5-1
size: NA

DNA: TGTGCCAGCAGCTTAGGGACAGGGTTCGGTGAGACCCAGTACTTC
CDR3: CASSLGTGFGETQYF
J: TRBJ2-5
D: TRBD1
length: 15
V: TRBV7-9
size: NA

DNA: TGTGCCAGCAGCGTATCCGGGGAAAATGAGCAGTTCTTC
CDR3: CASSVSGENEQFF
J: TRBJ2-1
D: NA
length: 13
V: TRBV9
size: NA

DNA: TGTGCCAGCAGTGAAACGGGAAAGTACGGCTACACCTTC
CDR3: CASSETGKYGYTF
J: TRBJ1-2
D: NA
length: 13
V: TRBV6-1
size: NA

DNA: TGTGCCAGCAGCTTGGCCGGGACATTGAACACTGAAGCTTTCTTT
CDR3: CASSLAGTLNTEAFF
J: TRBJ1-1
D: NA
length: 15
V: TRBV5-6
size: NA

DNA: TGTGCCATCAGCGCCGGGACAGGGGGCGAGGACATTCAGTACTTC
CDR3: CAISAGTGGEDIQYF
J: TRBJ2-4
D: TRBD1
length: 15
V: TRBV10-3
size: NA

DNA: TGTGCCAGCAGCCTCGACACTTATTCTGGAAACACCATATATTTT
CDR3: CASSLDTYSGNTIYF
J: TRBJ1-3
D: NA
length: 15
V: TRBV4-2
size: few

DNA: TGTGCCAGCAGTGAAACTAGGAACACTGAAGCTTTCTTT
CDR3: CASSETRNTEAFF
J: TRBJ1-1
D: NA
length: 13
V: TRBV2
size: NA

DNA: TGCGCCAGCAGCCCGGGACAGCTTAGGGAGTTCAACGAGCAGTACTTC
CDR3: CASSPGQLREFNEQYF
J: TRBJ2-7
D: TRBD1
length: 16
V: TRBV5-1
size: NA

DNA: TGCGCCAGCAGTGAGTCGTGGACAGGGGAAACTAACTATGGCTACACCTTC
CDR3: CASSESWTGETNYGYTF
J: TRBJ1-2
D: TRBD1
length: 17
V: TRBV10-2
size: once

DNA: TGTGCCAGCAGTTCGGGGGGGACAAGCACTGAAGCTTTCTTT
CDR3: CASSSGGTSTEAFF
J: TRBJ1-1
D: NA
length: 14
V: TRBV27
size: NA